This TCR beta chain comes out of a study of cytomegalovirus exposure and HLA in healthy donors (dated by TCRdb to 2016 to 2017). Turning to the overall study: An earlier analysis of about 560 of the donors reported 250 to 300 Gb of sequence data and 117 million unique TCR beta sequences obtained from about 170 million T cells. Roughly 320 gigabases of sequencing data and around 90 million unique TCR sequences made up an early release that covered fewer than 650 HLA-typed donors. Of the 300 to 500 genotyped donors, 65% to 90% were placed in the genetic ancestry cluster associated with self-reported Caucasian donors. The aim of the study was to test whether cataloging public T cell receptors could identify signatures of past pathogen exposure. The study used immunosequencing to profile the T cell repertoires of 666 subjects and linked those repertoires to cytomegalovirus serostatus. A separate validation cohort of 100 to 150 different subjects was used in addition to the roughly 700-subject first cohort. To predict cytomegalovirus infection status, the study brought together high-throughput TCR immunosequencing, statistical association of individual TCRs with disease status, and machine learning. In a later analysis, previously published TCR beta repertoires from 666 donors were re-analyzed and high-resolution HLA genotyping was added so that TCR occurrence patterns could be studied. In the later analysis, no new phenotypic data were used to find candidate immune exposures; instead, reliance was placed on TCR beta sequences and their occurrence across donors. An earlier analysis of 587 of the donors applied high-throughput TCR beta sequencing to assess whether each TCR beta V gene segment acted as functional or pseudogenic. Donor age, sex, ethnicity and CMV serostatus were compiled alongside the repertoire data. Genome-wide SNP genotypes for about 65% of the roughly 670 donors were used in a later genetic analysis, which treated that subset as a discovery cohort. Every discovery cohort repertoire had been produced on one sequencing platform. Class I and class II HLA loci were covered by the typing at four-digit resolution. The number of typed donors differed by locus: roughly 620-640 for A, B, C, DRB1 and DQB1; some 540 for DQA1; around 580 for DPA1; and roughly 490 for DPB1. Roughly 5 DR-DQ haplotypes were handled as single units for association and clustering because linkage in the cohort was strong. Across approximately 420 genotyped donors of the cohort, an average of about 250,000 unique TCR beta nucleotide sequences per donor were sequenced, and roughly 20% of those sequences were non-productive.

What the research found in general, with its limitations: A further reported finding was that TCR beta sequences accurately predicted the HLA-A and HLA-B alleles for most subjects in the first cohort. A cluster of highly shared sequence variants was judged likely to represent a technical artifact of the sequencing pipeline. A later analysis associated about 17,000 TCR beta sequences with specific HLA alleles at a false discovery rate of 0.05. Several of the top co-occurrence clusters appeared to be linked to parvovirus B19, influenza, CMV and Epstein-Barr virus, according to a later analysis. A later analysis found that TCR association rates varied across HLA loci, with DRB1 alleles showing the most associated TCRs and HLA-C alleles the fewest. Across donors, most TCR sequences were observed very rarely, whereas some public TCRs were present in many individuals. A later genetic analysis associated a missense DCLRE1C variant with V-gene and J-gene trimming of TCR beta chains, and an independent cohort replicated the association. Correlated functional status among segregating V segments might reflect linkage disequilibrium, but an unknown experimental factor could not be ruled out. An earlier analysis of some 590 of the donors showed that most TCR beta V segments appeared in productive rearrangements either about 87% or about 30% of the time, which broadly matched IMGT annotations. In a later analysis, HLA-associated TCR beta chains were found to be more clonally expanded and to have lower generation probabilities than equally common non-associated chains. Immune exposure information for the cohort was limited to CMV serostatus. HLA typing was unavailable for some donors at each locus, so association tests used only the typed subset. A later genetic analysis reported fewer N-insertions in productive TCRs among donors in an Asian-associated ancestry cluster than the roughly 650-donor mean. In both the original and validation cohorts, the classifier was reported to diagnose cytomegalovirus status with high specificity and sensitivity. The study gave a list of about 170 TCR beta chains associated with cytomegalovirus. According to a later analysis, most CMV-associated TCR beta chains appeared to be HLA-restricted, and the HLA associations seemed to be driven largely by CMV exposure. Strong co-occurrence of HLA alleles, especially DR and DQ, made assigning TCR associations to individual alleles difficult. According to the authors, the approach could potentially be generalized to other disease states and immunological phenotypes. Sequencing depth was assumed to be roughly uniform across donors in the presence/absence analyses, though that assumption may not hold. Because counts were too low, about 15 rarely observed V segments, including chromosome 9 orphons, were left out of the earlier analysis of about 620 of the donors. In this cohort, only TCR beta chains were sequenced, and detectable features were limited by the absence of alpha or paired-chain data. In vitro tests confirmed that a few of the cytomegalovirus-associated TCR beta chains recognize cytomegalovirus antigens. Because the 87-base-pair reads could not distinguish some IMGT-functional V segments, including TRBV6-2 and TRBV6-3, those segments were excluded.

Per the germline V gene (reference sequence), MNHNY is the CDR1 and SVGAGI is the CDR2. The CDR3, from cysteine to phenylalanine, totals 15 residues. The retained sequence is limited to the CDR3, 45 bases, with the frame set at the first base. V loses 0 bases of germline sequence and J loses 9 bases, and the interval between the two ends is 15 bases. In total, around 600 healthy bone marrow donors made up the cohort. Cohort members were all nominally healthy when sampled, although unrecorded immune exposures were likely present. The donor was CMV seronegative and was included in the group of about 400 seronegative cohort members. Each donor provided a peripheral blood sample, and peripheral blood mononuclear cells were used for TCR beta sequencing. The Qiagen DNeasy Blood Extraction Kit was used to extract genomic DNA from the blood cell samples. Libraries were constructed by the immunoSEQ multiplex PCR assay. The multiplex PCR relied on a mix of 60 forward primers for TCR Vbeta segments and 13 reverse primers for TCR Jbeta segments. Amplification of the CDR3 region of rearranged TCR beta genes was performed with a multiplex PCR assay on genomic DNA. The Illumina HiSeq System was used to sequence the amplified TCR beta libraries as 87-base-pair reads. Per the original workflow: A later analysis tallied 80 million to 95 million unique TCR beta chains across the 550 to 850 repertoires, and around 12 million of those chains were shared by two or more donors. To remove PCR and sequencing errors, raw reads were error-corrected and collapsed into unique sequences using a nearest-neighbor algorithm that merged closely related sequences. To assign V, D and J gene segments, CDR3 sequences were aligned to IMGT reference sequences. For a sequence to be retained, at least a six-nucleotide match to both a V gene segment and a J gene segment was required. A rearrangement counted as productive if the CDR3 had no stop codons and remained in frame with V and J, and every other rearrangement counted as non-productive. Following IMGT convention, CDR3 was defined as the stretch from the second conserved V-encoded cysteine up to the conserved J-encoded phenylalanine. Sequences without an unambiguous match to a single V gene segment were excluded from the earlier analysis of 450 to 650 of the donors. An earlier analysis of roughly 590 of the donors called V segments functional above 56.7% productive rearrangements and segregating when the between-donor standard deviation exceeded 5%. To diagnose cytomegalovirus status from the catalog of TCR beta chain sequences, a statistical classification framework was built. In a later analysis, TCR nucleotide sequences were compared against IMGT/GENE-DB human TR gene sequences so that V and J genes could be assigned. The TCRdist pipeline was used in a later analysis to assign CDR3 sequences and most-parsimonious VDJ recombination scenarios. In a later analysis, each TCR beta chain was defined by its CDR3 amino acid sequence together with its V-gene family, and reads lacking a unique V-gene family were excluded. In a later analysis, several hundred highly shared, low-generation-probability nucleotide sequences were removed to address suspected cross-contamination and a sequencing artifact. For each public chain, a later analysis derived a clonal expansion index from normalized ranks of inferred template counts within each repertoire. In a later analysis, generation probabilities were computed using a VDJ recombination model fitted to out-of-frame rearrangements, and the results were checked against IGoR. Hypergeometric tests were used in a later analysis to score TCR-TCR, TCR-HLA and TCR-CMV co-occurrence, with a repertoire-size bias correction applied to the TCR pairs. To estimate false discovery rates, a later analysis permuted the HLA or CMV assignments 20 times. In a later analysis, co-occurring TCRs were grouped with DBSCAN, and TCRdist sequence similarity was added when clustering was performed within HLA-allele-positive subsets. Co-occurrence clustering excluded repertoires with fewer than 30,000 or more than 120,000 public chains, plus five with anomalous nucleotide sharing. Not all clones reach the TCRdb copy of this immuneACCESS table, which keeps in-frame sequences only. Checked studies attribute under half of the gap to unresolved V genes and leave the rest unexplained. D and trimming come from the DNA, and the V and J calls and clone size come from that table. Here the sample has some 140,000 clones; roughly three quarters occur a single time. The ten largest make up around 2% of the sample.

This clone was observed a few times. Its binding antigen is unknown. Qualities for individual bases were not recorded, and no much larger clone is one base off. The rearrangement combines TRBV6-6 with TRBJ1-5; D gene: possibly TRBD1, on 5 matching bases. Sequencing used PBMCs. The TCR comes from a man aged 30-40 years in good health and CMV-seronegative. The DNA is TGTGCCAGCAGTTACTCGGGGGAGGGACCAAGGCCCCAGCATTTT. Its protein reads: CASSYSGEGPRPQHF.